This T cell receptor (beta chain) was observed in a study of OX40 agonist ivuxolimab in advanced cancers. Study overall: Eligibility rules accepted prior anti-PD-1, anti-PD-L1 or anti-CTLA-4 therapy, and around 38% had some.

Germline-derived CDR1 and CDR2 are GTSNPN and SVGIG (reference sequence). Deletions cut 3 bases from V and 5 bases from J, with 10 bases between. The CDR3 runs to 13 residues. Clones were sequenced by immunoSEQ multiplex PCR, and TCRdb holds only the in-frame ones, with some missing. The profile shows approximately 96,000 clones, about nine tenths of them singletons. The specimen was CD4+ or CD8+ T cells sorted from blood, collected in a trial of the OX40 agonist ivuxolimab. This chain uses TRBV30 with TRBJ2-2; weak D call: TRBD2 (5 bases). The TCR originated in an adult with an advanced solid tumor such as melanoma, head and neck, liver or kidney cancer. The CDR3 region is CAWRNRGTGELFF. The CDR3, as DNA: TGTGCCTGGAGGAATAGAGGGACCGGGGAGCTGTTTTTT. The variable domain in full, completed from reference TRBV30 and TRBJ2-2, reads SQTIHQWPATLVQPVGSPLSLECTVEGTSNPNLYWYRQAAGRGLQLLFYSVGIGQISSEVPQNLSASRPQDRQFILSSKKLLLSDSGFYLCAWRNRGTGELFFGEGSRLTVL.